The following is a T cell receptor beta chain sequence with its context. The data are from a study of blood T cell repertoires in COVID-19. Looking at the study overall: The United States, Italy and Spain were the sources of the acute and convalescent COVID-19 samples. Sources were T cells, B-cell-depleted T cells, or PBMCs; the material itself was cDNA or gDNA.

Original analysis: Reference gene primer amplification gave estimated nucleated cell counts. Sequenced by immunoSEQ multiplex PCR; TCRdb stores in-frame clones only, minus some. The V and J calls and clone size come from that table; D and trimming were worked out from the DNA. The sample contains more than 400,000 clones, over 75% of which appear only once. The sequenced sample was peripheral blood. This receptor was obtained from a human donor in a cohort sampled during active COVID-19.

The CDR3 loop is CASILDRGGEKLFF. In nucleotides, the CDR3 is TGTGCCAGCATTCTGGACAGGGGTGGTGAAAAACTGTTTTTT. The V gene is TRBV6-5, the J gene TRBJ1-4, with 9 bases that match TRBD1. J was trimmed by 7 bases and V by 7 bases; bases with no gene match: 7. This CDR3 contains 14 residues. Looked up from germline, CDR1 is MNHEY and CDR2 is SVGAGI.